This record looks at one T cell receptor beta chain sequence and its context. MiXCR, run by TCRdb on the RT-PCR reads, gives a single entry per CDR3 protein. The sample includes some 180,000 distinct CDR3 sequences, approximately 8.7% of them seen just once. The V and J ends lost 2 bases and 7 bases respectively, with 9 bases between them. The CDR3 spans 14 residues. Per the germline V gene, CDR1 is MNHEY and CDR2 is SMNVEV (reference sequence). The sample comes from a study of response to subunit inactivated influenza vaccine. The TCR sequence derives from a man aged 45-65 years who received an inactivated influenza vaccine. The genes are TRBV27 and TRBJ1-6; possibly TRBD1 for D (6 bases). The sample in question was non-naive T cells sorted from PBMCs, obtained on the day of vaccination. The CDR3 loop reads CASSLQGWNSPLHF. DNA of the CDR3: TGTGCCAGCAGTTTACAGGGGTGGAATTCACCCCTCCACTTT.